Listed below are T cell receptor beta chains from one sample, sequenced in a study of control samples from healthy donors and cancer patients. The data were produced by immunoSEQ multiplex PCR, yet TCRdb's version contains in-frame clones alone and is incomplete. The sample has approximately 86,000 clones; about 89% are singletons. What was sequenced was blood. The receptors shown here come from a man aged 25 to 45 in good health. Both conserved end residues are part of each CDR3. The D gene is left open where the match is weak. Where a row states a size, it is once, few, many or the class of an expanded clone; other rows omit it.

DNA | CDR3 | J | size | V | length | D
TGTGCCAGCAGCCGGGACAGGAATCAGCCCCAGCATTTT | CASSRDRNQPQHF | TRBJ1-5 | - | TRBV9 | 13 | TRBD1
TGTGCCAGCAGCCCCCGACAGCGCACCGGGGAGCTGTTTTTT | CASSPRQRTGELFF | TRBJ2-2 | - | TRBV14 | 14 | -
TGCAGCGTTACAGGGGGGGGCGAGCAGTACTTC | CSVTGGGEQYF | TRBJ2-7 | - | TRBV29-1 | 11 | -
TGTGCCATCAGTGAGTCGCCCGGACAGGGCGGCAATCAGCCCCAGCATTTT | CAISESPGQGGNQPQHF | TRBJ1-5 | - | TRBV10-3 | 17 | TRBD1
TGTGCCAGCAGCTCGGACAGGGATAACTACAATGAGCAGTTCTTC | CASSSDRDNYNEQFF | TRBJ2-1 | - | TRBV28 | 15 | TRBD1
TGTGCCAGCATTGCGCTTTCTGGGTTTCAGCCCCAGCATTTT | CASIALSGFQPQHF | TRBJ1-5 | - | TRBV6-5 | 14 | -
TGTGCCAGCAGTTCCCACGGAATTGGAAACACCATATATTTT | CASSSHGIGNTIYF | TRBJ1-3 | - | TRBV6-5 | 14 | -
TGTGCCAGCAGCATCGGGCAGGGGGAGACCCAGTACTTC | CASSIGQGETQYF | TRBJ2-5 | - | TRBV5-4 | 13 | -
TGTGCCAGCACGGGGATGGGGGGGACCACAGATACGCAGTATTTT | CASTGMGGTTDTQYF | TRBJ2-3 | - | TRBV2 | 15 | TRBD2
TGTGCCAGCAGCTCAGGCGGGAGCTCCTACAATGAGCAGTTCTTC | CASSSGGSSYNEQFF | TRBJ2-1 | - | TRBV7-9 | 15 | TRBD2
TGTGCCAGCAGCCAAGCGCAGACAGGAAGGGCTAATGAGCAGTTCTTC | CASSQAQTGRANEQFF | TRBJ2-1 | - | TRBV5-4 | 16 | -
TGCGCCAGCCTTCTCGGGACAGGGGCTGGGGCCAACGTCCTGACTTTC | CASLLGTGAGANVLTF | TRBJ2-6 | once | TRBV23-1 | 16 | TRBD1
TGTGCCAGCAGTGAAGGGCCAGGGGAGAACTATGGCTACACCTTC | CASSEGPGENYGYTF | TRBJ1-2 | - | TRBV6-1 | 15 | -
TGTGCTAGTGGTTTGTGGGGCACAGATACGCAGTATTTT | CASGLWGTDTQYF | TRBJ2-3 | - | TRBV12-5 | 13 | -
TGTGCCAGCAGACGAGGCCCTGGACCGAATGAAAAACTGTTTTTT | CASRRGPGPNEKLFF | TRBJ1-4 | few | TRBV7-9 | 15 | -
TGCGCCAGCAGCCAAGTTACAGCGGGGAAGGGGGCCAACGTCCTGACTTTC | CASSQVTAGKGANVLTF | TRBJ2-6 | - | TRBV4-1 | 17 | TRBD2
TGTGCCAGAAGCACACAGGGGGCCGGGACCGGGGAGCTGTTTTTT | CARSTQGAGTGELFF | TRBJ2-2 | - | TRBV5-3 | 15 | TRBD1
TGTGCCAGCAGTTACAGGGGTGGCAGGGGGGATACGCAGTATTTT | CASSYRGGRGDTQYF | TRBJ2-3 | - | TRBV6-5 | 15 | TRBD1
TGTGCCAGCAGTTTGAAGGGCAGGGGCTCCTATAATTCACCCCTCCACTTT | CASSLKGRGSYNSPLHF | TRBJ1-6 | - | TRBV27 | 17 | -
TGTGCCAGCAGCGGCGGACAGCTCACAGATACGCAGTATTTT | CASSGGQLTDTQYF | TRBJ2-3 | - | TRBV9 | 14 | -
TGCGCCAGCAGACCGGGACGGCCGAACACTGAAGCTTTCTTT | CASRPGRPNTEAFF | TRBJ1-1 | - | TRBV5-1 | 14 | -